A single sample is the source of the 28 T cell receptor beta chains below, sequenced in a study of blood T cells in healthy people across ages. A second PCR, run for roughly 7 to 12 cycles, used a sample-barcoded 5' primer plus a J-beta primer mix. TCRdb reprocessed the 5' RACE reads with MiXCR, giving one entry per CDR3 protein. The table lists 800,000 to 950,000 distinct CDR3 sequences, about 44% of them singletons. The material sequenced was blood. All receptors come from a man aged 30-40 years in good health.

This chain links TRBV4-3 with TRBJ2-7, with no clear D. Germline V gene lookup returns CDR1 LGHNA and CDR2 YSLEER. The CDR3 is 13 residues long. The V gene lost 0 bases and the J gene lost 6 bases, with 9 bases spanning the gap. The CDR3 loop is CASSQDLGFEQYF. The CDR3 bases are TGCGCCAGCAGCCAAGATTTGGGGTTCGAGCAGTACTTC.

This chain links TRBV10-3 with TRBJ1-1; TRBD1 matches at 9 bases. CDR3 length equals 15 residues. V gave up 0 bases and J gave up 5 bases; unmatched junction bases: 4. Germline-derived CDR1 and CDR2 are ENHRY and SYGVKD. This CDR3 is CAISESDRGRTEAFF. Written as DNA, the CDR3 is TGTGCCATCAGTGAGTCGGACAGGGGAAGGACTGAAGCTTTCTTT.

This clonotype was seen a few times. The chain couples TRBV12-3 or TRBV12-4 to TRBJ2-7; D possibly corresponds to TRBD2 (5 bases). The V end was cut by 3 bases, the J end by 1 base, with 19 bases between. There are 17 residues in the CDR3. CDR3 nucleotide sequence: TGTGCCAGCAGTTTTGGGGAGAGGTACCGACGATCCTACGAGCAGTACTTC. Protein: CASSFGERYRRSYEQYF.

The chain combines TRBV28 with TRBJ2-5, with D possibly TRBD1 on 6 matching bases. The V and J ends lost 5 bases and 1 base respectively, with 14 bases between them. Germline CDR1 and CDR2: MDHEN and SYDVKM. The CDR3 extends over 15 amino acids. The DNA of the CDR3 is TGTGCCAGCAGTAAAGTGGGACAAATCCAAGAGACCCAGTACTTC. This codes for CASSKVGQIQETQYF. The complete variable domain, with remaining parts taken from reference TRBV28 and TRBJ2-5, reads DVKVTQSSRYLVKRTGEKVFLECVQDMDHENMFWYRQDPGLGLRLIYFSYDVKMKEKGDIPEGYSVSREKKERFSLILESASTNQTSMYLCASSKVGQIQETQYFGPGTRLLVL.

This clonotype was counted a few times. The CDR3: CASTSVEDTQYF. The CDR3 DNA reads TGTGCCAGCACCTCCGTGGAAGATACGCAGTATTTT. This chain joins TRBV12-3 or TRBV12-4 and TRBJ2-3; D unclear. The ends were cut back, 7 bases at V and 5 bases at J, with 10 bases in the middle. This CDR3 contains 12 residues.

CDR3 nucleotides: TGTGCCAGCAGCTACCGACAGGGGTTCCAAGAGACCCAGTACTTC. This codes for CASSYRQGFQETQYF. The chain couples TRBV3-1 to TRBJ2-5; 8 nucleotides match TRBD1. With 5 bases clipped from V and 1 base from J, the junction kept 6 bases outside the gene matches. CDR1 is LGHDT and CDR2 is YNNKEL in the germline V gene (reference sequence). CDR3 size: 15 residues.

The sample holds a few counts of this clonotype. The chain joins TRBV25-1 to TRBJ2-1; no clear D. V lost 1 base, J lost 6 bases, and 13 bases lay in between. The germline V gene encodes CDR1 MGHDK and CDR2 SYGVNS. This CDR3 has 15 residues. This CDR3 is CASSEWVTYPNEQFF. The CDR3 DNA sequence: TGTGCCAGCAGTGAATGGGTGACTTACCCCAATGAGCAGTTCTTC.

The CDR3 coding sequence is TGCAGTGCCTCCCGGACTGCGGCGAGCACAGATACGCAGTATTTT. This encodes CSASRTAASTDTQYF. The chain is built from TRBV20-1 and TRBJ2-3, with D perhaps matching TRBD2 (5 bases). V dropped 6 bases and J dropped 0 bases, with 16 bases sitting between them. The CDR3 loop spans 15 amino acids. In germline, CDR1 is DFQATT, CDR2 SNEGSKA (reference sequence).

This chain links TRBV4-3 with TRBJ2-6; D perhaps matches TRBD1 (6 bases). Germline V gene sequence: CDR1 LGHNA, CDR2 YSLEER. The CDR3 has 18 residues. Trimming shortened V by 0 bases and J by 0 bases, and 12 bases separated the two germline ends. DNA for the CDR3: TGCGCCAGCAGCCAAGAGGGACAAGGTATCTCTGGGGCCAACGTCCTGACTTTC. Residues: CASSQEGQGISGANVLTF.

This chain uses TRBV6-1 with TRBJ2-7; TRBD1 matches at 10 bases. CDR3 length equals 14 residues. J lost 3 bases, V lost 5 bases, and 4 bases had no gene match. The V gene's germline CDR1 is MNHNS and CDR2 SASEGT. CDR3 sequence: CASSRTGGDYEQYF. CDR3 nucleotide sequence: TGTGCCAGCAGTAGGACAGGGGGGGACTACGAGCAGTACTTC.

The chain has TRBV3-1 and TRBJ1-5, with D perhaps matching TRBD1 (5 bases). Trimming shortened V by 1 base and J by 6 bases, and 13 bases separated the two germline ends. Germline CDR1 reads LGHDT; CDR2 reads YNNKEL (reference sequence). There are 15 residues in the CDR3. The CDR3 sequence is CASSQAGPGGQPQHF. CDR3 coding DNA: TGTGCCAGCAGCCAAGCGGGTCCGGGGGGTCAGCCCCAGCATTTT.

V is TRBV2 and J is TRBJ1-3; maybe TRBD1 (5 bases). There are 16 residues in the CDR3. Germline CDR1 reads SNHLY; CDR2 reads FYNNEI. The V and J ends lost 0 bases and 0 bases respectively, with 9 bases between them. The CDR3 DNA reads TGTGCCAGCAGTGAAGCCAGGGTTTTCTCTGGAAACACCATATATTTT. This sequence encodes CASSEARVFSGNTIYF.

This clonotype has only a few counts. The chain is built from TRBV9 and TRBJ2-1, with D possibly called TRBD1 or TRBD2 (7 bases each). The ends were cut back, 0 bases at V and 2 bases at J, with 12 bases in the middle. The CDR3 length is 16 residues. The germline V gene has CDR1 SGDLS and CDR2 YYNGEE. CDR3 region: CASSVGEGQTYNEQFF. The CDR3 DNA is TGTGCCAGCAGCGTAGGGGAGGGACAGACCTACAATGAGCAGTTCTTC.

The chain couples TRBV6-5 to TRBJ2-3; D gene unclear. CDR3 length: 13 residues. CDR1 MNHEY and CDR2 SVGAGI come from the germline V gene. The V end lost 5 bases, the J end lost 6 bases, and 12 bases lay between the germline ends. The CDR3 nucleotides are TGTGCCAGCAGTCAATCCCCCCCGGATACGCAGTATTTT. Its translation is CASSQSPPDTQYF.

The J gene is TRBJ2-5, the V gene TRBV6-5; 7 bases line up with TRBD1. TRBJ2-7 matches the DNA end more closely, so the J call is doubtful. This CDR3 is built from 13 residues. Per germline, CDR1 MNHEY and CDR2 SVGAGI. CDR3 loop: CASSPRDSCEQYF. As DNA, the CDR3 is TGTGCCAGCAGCCCCCGGGACAGCTGCGAGCAGTACTTC.

This clonotype was counted between two and nine times. The V call is TRBV12-3 or TRBV12-4, the J call TRBJ2-1; no reliable D call. This CDR3 has 13 amino acids. V lost 0 bases and J lost 10, with 10 bases in between. DNA of the CDR3: TGTGCCAGCAGTTTAGCCTCCCAGGCCGAGCAGTTCTTC. Translation: CASSLASQAEQFF.

This sequence joins TRBV4-2 and TRBJ2-7; maybe TRBD2 (7 bases). The CDR3 sequence is 18 residues long. The germline V and J ends were trimmed by 1 base and 7 bases, with 26 bases remaining between them. The V gene's germline CDR1 is LGHNA and CDR2 YNFKEQ. The CDR3 sequence: CASSQGPFRGAPYNEQYF. The CDR3 coding sequence is TGTGCCAGCAGCCAAGGACCGTTCCGGGGGGCCCCTTACAATGAGCAGTACTTC.

This clonotype was counted a few times. This chain connects TRBV28 to TRBJ1-2; D is unclear. Trimming took 6 bases from V and 6 from J, leaving 8 bases between them. CDR1 and CDR2 from the germline V gene are MDHEN and SYDVKM. The CDR3 is made up of 11 amino acids. The CDR3 bases are TGTGCCAGCAGCCTGTTTCATGGCTACACCTTC. Its protein is CASSLFHGYTF.

The chain couples TRBV27 to TRBJ1-5; unclear D gene. The CDR3 has 13 residues. Trimming shortened V by 3 bases and J by 5 bases, and 8 bases separated the two germline ends. The germline V gene encodes CDR1 MNHEY and CDR2 SMNVEV (reference sequence). CDR3 amino acids: CASSFSDDQPQHF. The CDR3 DNA sequence: TGTGCCAGCAGTTTCTCCGACGATCAGCCCCAGCATTTT.

The genes are TRBV7-2 and TRBJ2-4; TRBD1 matches at 11 bases. The CDR3 is made up of 15 amino acids. The V and J ends lost 5 bases and 5 bases, in that order; junction bases with no gene match: 5. Germline values: CDR1 SGHTA, CDR2 FQGNSA. The CDR3 reads CASSLGGQGENIQYF. CDR3 nucleotides: TGTGCCAGCAGCCTAGGGGGACAGGGGGAAAACATTCAGTACTTC.

The chain uses TRBV7-2 and TRBJ2-5; D is possibly TRBD1 or TRBD2 (5 bases each). Germline loops: CDR1 SGHTA, CDR2 FQGNSA. The CDR3 totals 14 residues. Trimming shortened V by 1 base and J by 4 bases, and 10 bases separated the two germline ends. The CDR3 here is CASSLDRDVETQYF. In DNA form, the CDR3 reads TGTGCCAGCAGCTTAGACCGGGACGTAGAGACCCAGTACTTC.

The CDR3 sequence is CASSLATLSTDTQYF. The CDR3 bases are TGTGCCAGCAGCCTGGCCACCCTTAGCACAGATACGCAGTATTTT. The chain links TRBV12-3 or TRBV12-4 to TRBJ2-3; D gene unclear. The length of the CDR3 is 15 residues. With 6 bases removed from V and 0 bases from J, the gap between germline ends came to 13 bases.

The sample holds a few counts of this clonotype. V is TRBV7-9 and J is TRBJ2-5; 10 nucleotides agree with TRBD1. This CDR3 region has 17 residues. Germline V gene sequence: CDR1 SEHNR, CDR2 FQNEAQ (reference sequence). J lost 11 bases, V lost 0 bases, and 15 bases had no gene match. This chain's CDR3 is CASSLASGDRGHNEQYF. The CDR3 coding sequence is TGTGCCAGCAGCTTAGCGTCCGGGGACAGGGGACACAATGAGCAGTACTTC.

In this sample, this clonotype turned up once. The CDR3 DNA reads as TGTGCCAGCAGCGTAGGGGGCCTCTCGACGTCTGGGGCCAACGTCCTGACTTTC. This gives the protein CASSVGGLSTSGANVLTF. The chain uses TRBV6-4 and TRBJ2-6; the match to TRBD1 covers 7 bases. The CDR3 totals 18 residues. Trimming at V came to 6 bases and at J to 1 base, leaving 12 bases not matched to a gene. Germline lookup yields CDR1 MRHNA and CDR2 SNTAGT.

The chain uses TRBV12-3 or TRBV12-4 and TRBJ1-5, with 7 bases aligning to TRBD1. CDR3 length: 16 residues. With 5 bases clipped from V and 0 bases from J, the junction kept 7 bases outside the gene matches. The CDR3 coding sequence is TGTGCCAGCAGTCTCAATGGACAGGTTAGCAATCAGCCCCAGCATTTT. Protein sequence: CASSLNGQVSNQPQHF.

The chain links TRBV20-1 to TRBJ1-1; 7 nucleotides match TRBD1. The CDR3 spans 13 residues. After removal of 6 bases from V and 5 bases from J, the junction contained 9 bases not matched to a gene. Germline V gives CDR1 DFQATT, CDR2 SNEGSKA (reference sequence). The CDR3 is CSAPSQGGTEAFF. The CDR3 nucleotides are TGCAGTGCCCCCAGCCAGGGGGGGACTGAAGCTTTCTTT.

This clonotype appeared a few times. The CDR3 sequence: CASSPPNRGDSGYTF. In nucleotides, the CDR3 is TGCGCCAGCAGCCCACCCAACAGGGGAGATTCTGGCTACACCTTC. The J gene is TRBJ1-2, the V gene TRBV5-1, with 7 bases matching TRBD1. This CDR3 spans 15 amino acids. V lost 4 bases, J lost 7 bases, and 13 bases stayed unmatched. In germline, CDR1 is SGHRS, CDR2 YFSETQ.

The gene calls are TRBV18 and TRBJ1-2; TRBD1 might be the D (5 bases). The CDR3 runs 14 residues. Deletions cut 3 bases from V and 4 bases from J, with 12 bases between. Germline V gene sequence: CDR1 KGHSH, CDR2 LQKENI. The CDR3 here is CASSPKTVTYGYTF. CDR3 nucleotides: TGTGCCAGCTCACCTAAGACAGTCACCTATGGCTACACCTTC.